The 25 T cell receptor beta chains reported below all come from one sample, sequenced in a study of blood T cell repertoires in COVID-19. Data came from immunoSEQ multiplex PCR; TCRdb stores just in-frame clones and leaves some out. This table has 450,000 to 500,000 clones, less than 90% appearing once. Sequencing was done on a sample of PBMCs or T cells enriched from blood (not recorded which). Receptors were obtained from a woman aged 60 to 75 who had recovered from COVID-19.

The gene calls are TRBV24-1 and TRBJ2-1; TRBD2 matches at 8 bases. Germline V gene data show CDR1 as KGHDR and CDR2 as SFDVKD. The ends lost 0 bases at V and 5 bases at J; junction bases unmatched: 8. This CDR3 is built from 17 residues. The CDR3 protein is CATSDLQSAGGHNEQFF. The CDR3 coding sequence is TGTGCCACCAGTGATTTGCAAAGTGCGGGGGGCCACAATGAGCAGTTCTTC.

The chain couples TRBV5-4 to TRBJ2-5, with 8 bases matching TRBD2. Per germline, CDR1 SGHNT and CDR2 YYREEE (reference sequence). The CDR3 spans 15 residues. V gave up 2 bases and J gave up 2 bases; unmatched junction bases: 5. CDR3 coding DNA: TGTGCCAGCAGCTTCGCGGGGGGTCGGCAAGAGACCCAGTACTTC. It codes for CASSFAGGRQETQYF.

J is TRBJ1-5 and V is TRBV4-1, with 8 bases that match TRBD1. V was pared by 1 base and J by 3 bases, with 5 bases of the junction left unmatched. From germline, CDR1 is MGHRA and CDR2 YSYEKL. This CDR3 region has 16 residues. This chain's CDR3 is CASSQGTGGDNQPQHF. The CDR3, as DNA: TGCGCCAGCAGCCAAGGAACAGGGGGGGACAATCAGCCCCAGCATTTT.

The rearrangement joins TRBV7-9 to TRBJ1-6; TRBD1 might be the D (6 bases). The V end was cut by 5 bases, the J end by 8 bases, with 13 bases between. Per germline, CDR1 SEHNR and CDR2 FQNEAQ (reference sequence). The CDR3 consists of 14 residues. The CDR3 spells CASSHWTVDSPLHF. The CDR3 region has the DNA TGTGCCAGCAGCCACTGGACAGTCGATTCACCCCTCCACTTT.

The V gene is TRBV6-1, the J gene TRBJ1-3; a possible D gene is TRBD1 (6 bases). The V end lost 2 bases, the J end lost 8 bases, and 22 bases lay between the germline ends. The germline gives CDR1 MNHNS, CDR2 SASEGT. The CDR3 consists of 17 residues. As DNA, the CDR3 is TGTGCCAGCAGTGAAATGTTGTGGGACAAATTGTGGCACACCATATATTTT. Amino acids: CASSEMLWDKLWHTIYF.

V gene TRBV7-2 combines with J gene TRBJ2-7; 12 positions agree with TRBD2. The CDR3 length is 15 residues. Per the germline V gene, CDR1 is SGHTA and CDR2 is FQGNSA. V shed 3 bases and J 7 bases; nucleotides not matched to a gene: 7. As DNA, the CDR3 is TGTGCCAGCAGCTTTACTAGCGGGGGGACTTTGGAGCAGTACTTC. This encodes CASSFTSGGTLEQYF. The full variable domain, rest sourced from reference TRBV7-2 and TRBJ2-7, is GAGVSQSPSNKVTEKGKDVELRCDPISGHTALYWYRQSLGQGLEFLIYFQGNSAPDKSGLPSDRFSAERTGGSVSTLTIQRTQQEDSAVYLCASSFTSGGTLEQYFGPGTRLTVT.

This clone was seen a single time. The chain employs TRBV27 and TRBJ1-6; TRBD1 is a possible D gene (5 bases). In germline, CDR1 is MNHEY, CDR2 SMNVEV (reference sequence). The CDR3 spans 16 residues. Trimming stripped 8 bases from V and 5 bases from J, with 19 bases between. CDR3: CASCLGVGHNNSPLHF. CDR3 nucleotide sequence: TGTGCCAGCTGCCTAGGGGTCGGCCATAATAATTCACCCCTCCACTTT.

This chain joins TRBV6-5 and TRBJ2-6; tentatively, D is TRBD1 (6 bases). Germline V gene lookup returns CDR1 MNHEY and CDR2 SVGAGI. The V and J ends lost 9 bases and 4 bases respectively, with 16 bases between them. CDR3 length: 15 residues. CDR3 region: CASRRGGAGANVLTF. The CDR3 DNA is TGTGCCAGTCGACGTGGGGGCGCGGGGGCCAACGTCCTGACTTTC.

The rearrangement links TRBV7-8 to TRBJ1-2; TRBD1 matches at 9 bases. CDR1 and CDR2 from the germline V gene are SGHVS and FQNEAQ. The ends lost 0 bases at V and 10 bases at J; junction bases unmatched: 9. The CDR3 is made up of 15 amino acids. CDR3 protein: CASSLALGTGQAYTF. As DNA, the CDR3 is TGTGCCAGCAGCTTAGCGCTAGGGACAGGGCAGGCCTACACCTTC.

The chain is built from TRBV14 and TRBJ1-2; tentative D call: TRBD1 (6 bases). V was pared by 1 base and J by 2 bases, with 8 bases between. The CDR3 is made up of 14 amino acids. CDR1 and CDR2 from the germline V gene are SGHDN and FVKESK. This CDR3 is CASSQAGTNYGYTF. For the CDR3, the DNA is TGTGCCAGCAGCCAAGCCGGGACAAACTATGGCTACACCTTC.

The genes are TRBV29-1 and TRBJ1-4, with 9 bases fitting TRBD1. Per the germline V gene, CDR1 is SQVTM and CDR2 is ANQGSEA. J was trimmed by 8 bases and V by 6 bases; bases with no gene match: 10. This CDR3 has 14 residues. DNA for the CDR3: TGCAGCGTAACTCCGACAGGGGGTTTGGAAAAACTGTTTTTT. Translated, it gives CSVTPTGGLEKLFF. The variable domain in full, with the rest retrieved from reference TRBV29-1 and TRBJ1-4, is SAVISQKPSRDICQRGTSLTIQCQVDSQVTMMFWYRQQPGQSLTLIATANQGSEATYESGFVIDKFPISRPNLTFSTLTVSNMSPEDSSIYLCSVTPTGGLEKLFFGSGTQLSVL.

On this clone itself: The sample has other DNA sequences that encode this CDR3 too. CDR3 in DNA: TGTGCCAGCAGTTCGGACAGAAACTATGGCTACACCTTC. Amino acids: CASSSDRNYGYTF. This sequence joins TRBV12-3 or TRBV12-4 and TRBJ1-2, with D possibly TRBD1 on 6 matching bases. V was cut by 4 bases and J by 2 bases, with 8 bases left in between. CDR3 length: 13 amino acids.

This rearrangement joins TRBV24-1 to TRBJ2-5, with D unresolved. The length of the CDR3 is 14 residues. V was cut by 3 bases and J by 1 base, with 8 bases left in between. Looked up from germline, CDR1 is KGHDR and CDR2 is SFDVKD. The CDR3, as DNA: TGTGCCACCAGTGATACAGCTCGCCAAGAGACCCAGTACTTC. Its protein product is CATSDTARQETQYF.

This chain uses TRBV19 with TRBJ2-1; D is uncertain. Germline V gene sequence: CDR1 LNHDA, CDR2 SQIVND (reference sequence). CDR3 length equals 12 residues. Between the trimmed V and J ends, which lost 10 bases and 6 bases, there was a span of 13 bases. CDR3 loop: CATLNRPNEQFF. CDR3 nucleotides: TGTGCCACCTTGAACAGACCCAATGAGCAGTTCTTC.

This clone was picked up one time. The genes are TRBV12-5 and TRBJ2-7, with TRBD1 identical over 8 bases. The CDR3 runs 16 residues. V dropped 1 base and J dropped 0; count of bases not matched to a gene: 5. Germline V CDR1 and CDR2: LGHNT, FRNRAP. CDR3 sequence: CASGLALDRASYEQYF. The CDR3 nucleotides are TGTGCTAGTGGTTTGGCCTTGGACAGGGCCTCCTACGAGCAGTACTTC.

This clone appeared once. The chain couples TRBV6-5 to TRBJ1-2, with D tentatively TRBD1 (5 bases). Looked up from germline, CDR1 is MNHEY and CDR2 is SVGAGI. CDR3 length: 13 amino acids. Trimming left V 4 bases short and J 4 bases short, with 10 bases between. The CDR3 is CASSSVDSYGYTF. In DNA, the CDR3 is TGTGCCAGCAGTTCTGTAGACAGCTATGGCTACACCTTC.

The chain is built from TRBV5-1 and TRBJ2-6; a possible D gene is TRBD1 (6 bases). Germline lookup yields CDR1 SGHRS and CDR2 YFSETQ. V lost 3 bases and J 0 bases, leaving 16 bases between the germline ends. CDR3 size: 18 residues. CDR3 region: CASSSLRQDSSGANVLTF. For the CDR3, the DNA is TGCGCCAGCAGCTCTTTGAGACAGGACAGCTCTGGGGCCAACGTCCTGACTTTC.

V is TRBV5-4 and J is TRBJ1-5; TRBD1 matches 9 bases. With V trimmed by 0 bases and J by 7 bases, 5 bases remained unmatched. The CDR3 sequence is 15 residues long. Germline V gene lookup returns CDR1 SGHNT and CDR2 YYREEE (reference sequence). CDR3 region: CASSLAGTGSQPQHF. For the CDR3, the DNA is TGTGCCAGCAGCTTGGCCGGGACAGGGTCCCAGCCCCAGCATTTT. The full variable domain, completed using reference TRBV5-4 and TRBJ1-5, is ETGVTQSPTHLIKTRGQQVTLRCSSQSGHNTVSWYQQALGQGPQFIFQYYREEENGRGNFPPRFSGLQFPNYSSELNVNALELDDSALYLCASSLAGTGSQPQHFGDGTRLSIL.

This chain connects TRBV3-1 (or the pseudogene TRBV3-2) to TRBJ2-4; D gene ambiguous. CDR3 length: 15 residues. Germline values: CDR1 LGHDT, CDR2 YNNKEL (reference sequence). The V end was cut by 1 base, the J end by 0 bases, with 7 bases between. As DNA, the CDR3 is TGTGCCAGCAGCCAAGGTCCAGTAGCCAAAAACATTCAGTACTTC. As protein: CASSQGPVAKNIQYF.

The chain carries TRBV19 and TRBJ1-2; 8 bases are a match to TRBD1. V trimming: 6 bases; J trimming: 4 bases; junction bases outside the gene matches: 13. The CDR3 spans 16 residues. The V gene's germline CDR1 is LNHDA and CDR2 SQIVND (reference sequence). The DNA for the CDR3 is TGTGCCAGTAGCCTGGGCCGGACAGGGTTTTCCTATGGCTACACCTTC. It specifies CASSLGRTGFSYGYTF.

The chain carries TRBV20-1 and TRBJ2-2, with D perhaps matching TRBD2 (5 bases). V shed 6 bases and J shed 5 bases, with 19 bases lying between them. This CDR3 is built from 15 residues. Germline-derived CDR1 and CDR2 are DFQATT and SNEGSKA (reference sequence). The DNA of the CDR3 is TGCAGTGCGAGTGCTAGCTTGGGTCTGACCGGGGAGCTGTTTTTT. Protein product: CSASASLGLTGELFF.

The chain combines TRBV7-6 with TRBJ2-1; a possible D gene is TRBD2 (6 bases). CDR1 and CDR2 (germline): SGHVS, FNYEAQ. This CDR3 spans 16 amino acids. Trimming cost V 4 bases and J 7 bases, with 20 bases left between them. CDR3 sequence: CASSSPVTSSQNEQFF. As DNA, the CDR3 is TGTGCCAGCAGCTCCCCCGTGACTAGTTCCCAAAATGAGCAGTTCTTC.

The rearrangement joins TRBV7-9 to TRBJ2-7; D remains unclear. V was shortened by 3 bases and J by 2 bases, with 8 bases between the two germline ends. The CDR3 has 13 amino acids. Per the germline V gene, CDR1 is SEHNR and CDR2 is FQNEAQ (reference sequence). Here the CDR3 reads CASSLSEPYEQYF. The CDR3 DNA reads TGTGCCAGCAGCTTGTCTGAGCCCTACGAGCAGTACTTC.

The CDR3 DNA reads TGCGCCAGCAGCCAACAGGGGTTATCCTACAATGAGCAGTTCTTC. This codes for CASSQQGLSYNEQFF. This chain uses TRBV4-1 with TRBJ2-1; weak D call: TRBD1 (6 bases). V was shortened by 2 bases and J by 1 base, with 9 bases between the two germline ends. Germline assignment: CDR1 MGHRA and CDR2 YSYEKL. The CDR3 sequence is 15 residues long.

The J gene is TRBJ2-7, the V gene TRBV7-9, with 9 bases identical to TRBD1. Germline assignment: CDR1 SEHNR and CDR2 FQNEAQ (reference sequence). This CDR3 comprises 16 residues. The V and J ends lost 2 bases and 3 bases, in that order; junction bases with no gene match: 8. The CDR3 DNA is TGTGCCAGCAGCTTAAGGGACAGGGACCTGATCTACGAGCAGTACGTC. It translates to CASSLRDRDLIYEQYV.